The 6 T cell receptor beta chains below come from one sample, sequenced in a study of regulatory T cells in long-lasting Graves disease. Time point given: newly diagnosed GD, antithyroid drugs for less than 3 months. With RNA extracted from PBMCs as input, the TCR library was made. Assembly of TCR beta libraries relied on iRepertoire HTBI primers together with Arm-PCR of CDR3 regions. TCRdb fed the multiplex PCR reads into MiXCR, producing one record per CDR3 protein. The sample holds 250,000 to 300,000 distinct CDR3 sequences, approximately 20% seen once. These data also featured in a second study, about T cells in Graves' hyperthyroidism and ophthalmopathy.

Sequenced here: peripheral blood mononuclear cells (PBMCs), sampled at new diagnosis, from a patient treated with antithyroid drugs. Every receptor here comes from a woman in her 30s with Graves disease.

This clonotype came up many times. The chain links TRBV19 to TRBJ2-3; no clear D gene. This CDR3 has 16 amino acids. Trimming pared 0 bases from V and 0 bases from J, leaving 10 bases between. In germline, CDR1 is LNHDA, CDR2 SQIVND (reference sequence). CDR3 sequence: CASSIDFGHSTDTQYF. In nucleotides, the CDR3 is TGTGCCAGTAGTATAGATTTCGGCCACAGCACAGATACGCAGTATTTT.

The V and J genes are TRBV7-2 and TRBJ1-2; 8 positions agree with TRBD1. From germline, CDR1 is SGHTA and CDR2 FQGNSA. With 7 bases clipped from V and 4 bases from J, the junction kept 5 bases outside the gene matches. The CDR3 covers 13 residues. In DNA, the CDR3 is TGTGCCAGCACCATCGACAGGGGCTATGGCTACACCTTC. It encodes CASTIDRGYGYTF.

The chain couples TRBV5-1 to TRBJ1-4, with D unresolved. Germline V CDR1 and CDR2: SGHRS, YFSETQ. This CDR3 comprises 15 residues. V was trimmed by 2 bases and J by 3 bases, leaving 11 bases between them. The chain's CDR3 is CASSFGDRPNEKLFF. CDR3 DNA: TGCGCCAGCAGCTTTGGTGATCGACCTAATGAAAAACTGTTTTTT. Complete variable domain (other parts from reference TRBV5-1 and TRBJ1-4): KAGVTQTPRYLIKTRGQQVTLSCSPISGHRSVSWYQQTPGQGLQFLFEYFSETQRNKGNFPGRFSGRQFSNSRSEMNVSTLELGDSALYLCASSFGDRPNEKLFFGSGTQLSVL.

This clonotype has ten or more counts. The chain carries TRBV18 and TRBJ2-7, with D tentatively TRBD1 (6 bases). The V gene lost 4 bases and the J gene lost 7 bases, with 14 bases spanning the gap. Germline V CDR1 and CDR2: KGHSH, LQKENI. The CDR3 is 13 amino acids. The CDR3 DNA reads TGTGCCAGCTCACGACCGGGACATCCAGAGCAGTACTTC. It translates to CASSRPGHPEQYF.

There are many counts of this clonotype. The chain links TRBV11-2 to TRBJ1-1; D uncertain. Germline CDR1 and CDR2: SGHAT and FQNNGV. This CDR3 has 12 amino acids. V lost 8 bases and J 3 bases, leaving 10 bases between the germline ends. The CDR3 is CASGPLDTEAFF. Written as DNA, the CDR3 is TGTGCCAGCGGACCCTTGGACACTGAAGCTTTCTTT.

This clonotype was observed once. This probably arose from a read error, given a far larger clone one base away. CDR3: CASSLSYIGARHYEQYF. The CDR3 nucleotides are TGTGCCAGCAGCTTAAGCTACATAGGCGCGCGGCACTACGAGCAGTACTTC. The chain employs TRBV7-6 and TRBJ2-7, with D hard to call. Trimming removed 2 bases from V and 3 bases from J, with 20 bases in between. CDR1 is SGHVS and CDR2 is FNYEAQ in the germline V gene. The CDR3 length is 17 residues.